The rows below give T cell receptor beta chains drawn from one sample of a study of regulatory T cells in long-lasting Graves disease. A single record per CDR3 protein comes from TCRdb applying MiXCR to the multiplex PCR reads. The profile covers 600,000 to 850,000 distinct CDR3 sequences, with approximately 31% appearing a single time and around 42% taken by the ten largest. Sample: peripheral blood mononuclear cells (PBMCs), taken when the disease was refractory, from a patient treated with antithyroid drugs. These receptors all stem from a female donor with Graves disease. CDR3s include the opening cysteine and the closing phenylalanine or tryptophan. The D gene is left open where the match is weak. Clone size is stated in some rows and not others, as once, few, many or a class when expanded.

v_call	d_call	j_call	clone_size	cdr3_nt	cdr3_aa
TRBV6-1	TRBD1	TRBJ1-1	NA	TGTGCCAGCAGCCTCTTCGCAGGGGGCATGACTGAAGCTTTCTTT	CASSLFAGGMTEAFF
TRBV20-1	NA	TRBJ1-1	few	TGCAGTGCTAGTCGGGGGGGGAACACTGAAGCTTTCTTT	CSASRGGNTEAFF
TRBV3-1	NA	TRBJ1-4	NA	TGTGCCAGCAGCCAAGAGGGACTTTGGGGGACTGAAAAACTGTTTTTT	CASSQEGLWGTEKLFF
TRBV28	NA	TRBJ2-7	NA	TGTGCCAGCAGTTCTATAAGGGCCCTGGAGGACTACGAGCAGTACTTC	CASSSIRALEDYEQYF
TRBV29-1	NA	TRBJ1-3	NA	TGCAGCGCCAGACGCGGGGGTTCAGGAAACACCATATATTTT	CSARRGGSGNTIYF
TRBV5-1	NA	TRBJ1-1	NA	TGCGCCAGCATGGCTTCGAACACTGAAGCTTTCTTT	CASMASNTEAFF
TRBV28	NA	TRBJ2-7	NA	TGTGCCAGCAGCCGAGGGGCCCCGAGGTCCTACGAGCAGTACTTC	CASSRGAPRSYEQYF
TRBV28	NA	TRBJ1-2	many	TGTGCCAGCAGTTTTTTTGACAGACTTAACTATGGCTACACCTTC	CASSFFDRLNYGYTF
TRBV28	TRBD1	TRBJ2-5	NA	TGTGCCAGCAGTTTAGCTTCCGGGACAGGGGCTCAAGAGACCCAGTACTTC	CASSLASGTGAQETQYF
TRBV11-2	TRBD2	TRBJ2-7	NA	TGTGCCAGCAGCTCTGGACTAGCGGGACCTGGGTCCTGGGGCTACGAGCAGTACTTC	CASSSGLAGPGSWGYEQYF
TRBV9	TRBD2	TRBJ2-7	few	TGTGCCAGCAGCGCAGGGACTAGCGGGATCCACGAGCAGTACTTC	CASSAGTSGIHEQYF
TRBV5-1	TRBD2	TRBJ2-5	NA	TGCGCCAGCGGGTCCGGCGGGAGTGTGGAGACCCAGTACTTC	CASGSGGSVETQYF
TRBV9	NA	TRBJ1-4	NA	TGTGCCAGCAGCGTAGGTGGGGGGGGACGAGAAAAACTGTTTTTT	CASSVGGGGREKLFF
TRBV12-3/TRBV12-4	NA	TRBJ2-7	few	TGTGCCAGCAGCGCCCCCGGCGGTCACGAGCAGTACTTC	CASSAPGGHEQYF
TRBV7-2	TRBD2	TRBJ2-7	NA	TGTGCCAGCAGCTTATCGACTAGCGTGTCCTACGAGCAGTACTTC	CASSLSTSVSYEQYF
TRBV5-1	NA	TRBJ1-6	NA	TGCGCCAGCAGCTTGGAATACGATTCACCCCTCCACTTT	CASSLEYDSPLHF
TRBV15	NA	TRBJ1-2	NA	TGTGCCACCAGCAGAGATACCAGGGAGGGCGCTAACTATGGCTACACCTTC	CATSRDTREGANYGYTF
TRBV28	NA	TRBJ1-4	many	TGTGCCAGCGGACCTTTTAGCCTGAATGAAAAACTGTTTTTT	CASGPFSLNEKLFF
TRBV13	TRBD2	TRBJ2-7	few	TGTGCCAGCACCATGTTTAGCGGGAGTGGTCACGAGCAGTACTTC	CASTMFSGSGHEQYF
TRBV12-3/TRBV12-4	TRBD2	TRBJ2-5	few	TGTGCCAGCAGTTCCGGACTAGCTCTAGAGACCCAGTACTTC	CASSSGLALETQYF
TRBV10-1	NA	TRBJ2-7	NA	TGCGCCAGCAGTGAAACAAGAGGGGGTTACGAGCAGTACTTC	CASSETRGGYEQYF
TRBV12-3/TRBV12-4	TRBD1	TRBJ2-1	once	TGTGCCAGCGAGGCCGGGACAGGGAAAAATGAGCAGTTCTTC	CASEAGTGKNEQFF
TRBV2	NA	TRBJ2-1	many	TGTGCCAGCAGTGTGTCCGGATACAATGAGCAGTTCTTC	CASSVSGYNEQFF
TRBV20-1	NA	TRBJ2-2	NA	TGCAGTGCTGAACGACAGCGGAACGGGGAGCTGTTTTTT	CSAERQRNGELFF
TRBV12-3/TRBV12-4	TRBD1	TRBJ1-1	NA	TGTGCCAGCAGTCTCGGCGGGACAGGGACAATCAAAGCTTTCTTT	CASSLGGTGTIKAFF
TRBV7-2	TRBD1	TRBJ2-7	few	TGTGCCAGCAGAAGGGACAGGGTATTCTACGAGCAGTACTTC	CASRRDRVFYEQYF
TRBV9	NA	TRBJ1-1	once	TGTGCCAGCAGCGGCTTCACAGGGAACACTGAAGCTTTCTTT	CASSGFTGNTEAFF
TRBV20-1	NA	TRBJ1-5	few	TGCAGTGCTAGTTTGGGTATGGACAATCAGCCCCAGCATTTT	CSASLGMDNQPQHF
TRBV18	TRBD2	TRBJ2-2	NA	TGTGCCAGCTCACCTCTACCTAGCGGGGACACCGGGGAGCTGTTTTTT	CASSPLPSGDTGELFF
TRBV18	NA	TRBJ1-4	NA	TGTGCCAGCTCGAGATACCGGGACGGCAATGAAAAACTGTTTTTT	CASSRYRDGNEKLFF
TRBV6-1	TRBD2	TRBJ2-7	few	TGTGCCAGCGGGCTAGCGGGCCTCTCCTACGAGCAGTACTTC	CASGLAGLSYEQYF
TRBV6-8	TRBD2	TRBJ2-3	NA	TGTGCCAGCAGTCGTAGCGGGACAGATACGCAGTATTTT	CASSRSGTDTQYF
TRBV5-1	NA	TRBJ2-7	NA	TGCGCCAGCAGCCGACCTGGACAGTACGAGCAGTACTTC	CASSRPGQYEQYF
TRBV29-1	NA	TRBJ1-1	NA	TGCAGCGTTGGACAGTCCGATGGGGCTTTCTTT	CSVGQSDGAFF
TRBV6-1	NA	TRBJ2-5	NA	TGTGCCAGCACCACTAGGATCGACCAAGAGACCCAGTACTTC	CASTTRIDQETQYF
TRBV6-2/TRBV6-3	TRBD1	TRBJ1-1	NA	TGTGCCAGCAGTTATGGGGACAGGGGGGGTACTGAAGCTTTCTTT	CASSYGDRGGTEAFF
TRBV7-9	NA	TRBJ1-6	NA	TGTGCCAGCAGCTTAGCGCGGAATTCTAATTCACCCCTCCACTTT	CASSLARNSNSPLHF
TRBV7-6	TRBD2	TRBJ2-1	few	TGTGCCAGCAGCTTCAAAAGCGGGGTTGAGCAGTTCTTC	CASSFKSGVEQFF
TRBV30	TRBD1	TRBJ2-7	few	TGTGCCTGGAGTGACACAGGGGATGGCGAGCAGTACTTC	CAWSDTGDGEQYF
TRBV20-1	TRBD2	TRBJ2-1	NA	TGCAGTGCTAAAGTCCTGGGCGGGGGTATCAATGAGCAGTTCTTC	CSAKVLGGGINEQFF
TRBV6-5	NA	TRBJ1-4	few	TGTGCCAGCAGTTACTCTTCGTTCGGTGAAAAACTGTTTTTT	CASSYSSFGEKLFF